Listed here are 15 T cell receptor beta chains from one sample, sequenced in a study of blood T cell repertoires in COVID-19. Method: immunoSEQ multiplex PCR; TCRdb's copy keeps in-frame clones and lacks some. The sample includes around 150,000 clones, around 90% seen only once; the top ten take 3.5% to 5%. The source material was peripheral blood. The receptor set was obtained from a woman aged 60-75 years with active or convalescent COVID-19.

The rearrangement links TRBV12-5 to TRBJ1-5, with no clear D. From germline, CDR1 is LGHNT and CDR2 FRNRAP. V lost 3 bases to trimming and J lost 2 bases, with 11 bases between them. The length of the CDR3 is 15 residues. The CDR3 protein is CASGLGDYGNQPQHF. The DNA of the CDR3 is TGTGCTAGTGGTTTAGGTGACTACGGCAATCAGCCCCAGCATTTT.

The chain couples TRBV29-1 to TRBJ2-1; 10 nucleotides match TRBD2. This CDR3 region has 14 residues. Trimming removed 6 bases from V and 5 bases from J; junction bases left unmatched: 7. From germline, CDR1 is SQVTM and CDR2 ANQGSEA. The CDR3 loop reads CSVQRLAGDNEQFF. The CDR3 nucleotides are TGCAGCGTCCAGAGACTAGCGGGCGACAATGAGCAGTTCTTC.

The rearrangement uses TRBV10-3 and TRBJ1-2; 10 nucleotides match TRBD1. The CDR3 runs 13 residues. Germline V gene lookup returns CDR1 ENHRY and CDR2 SYGVKD. The trim removed 8 bases at V and 3 bases at J, leaving 3 bases unmatched. CDR3 protein: CAIGTGEDYGYTF. Written as DNA, the CDR3 is TGTGCCATCGGGACAGGGGAGGACTATGGCTACACCTTC.

The rearrangement links TRBV6-5 to TRBJ1-4; tentatively, D is TRBD1 (5 bases). The length of the CDR3 is 16 residues. The germline CDR1 and CDR2 sequences are MNHEY and SVGAGI. Trimming shortened V by 4 bases and J by 7 bases, and 19 bases separated the two germline ends. The chain's CDR3 is CASSFLQGKVGEKLFF. The CDR3 DNA follows: TGTGCCAGCAGTTTCCTGCAGGGAAAGGTCGGTGAAAAACTGTTTTTT.

This chain uses TRBV20-1 with TRBJ1-1; 8 positions match TRBD1. The V gene end was trimmed by 4 bases and the J gene end by 9 bases; junction bases not matched to a gene: 4. Germline V CDR1 and CDR2: DFQATT, SNEGSKA (reference sequence). The length of the CDR3 is 11 residues. The CDR3 DNA follows: TGCAGTGCTACGACAGGGGACCAAGCTTTCTTT. Its translation is CSATTGDQAFF.

The J gene is TRBJ2-1, the V gene TRBV6-5, with 11 bases aligning to TRBD2. The ends lost 7 bases at V and 8 bases at J; junction bases unmatched: 7. The CDR3 runs to 14 residues. The germline V gene encodes CDR1 MNHEY and CDR2 SVGAGI. The CDR3 is CASIEASGGHEQFF. CDR3 in DNA: TGTGCCAGCATAGAGGCTAGCGGGGGGCATGAGCAGTTCTTC.

The rearrangement uses TRBV4-1 and TRBJ1-2; 8 nucleotides line up with TRBD1. The germline CDR1 and CDR2 sequences are MGHRA and YSYEKL. Unmatched junction bases numbered 14, after V lost 1 base and J lost 4 bases. The CDR3 runs 18 residues. The CDR3 region has the DNA TGCGCCAGCAGCCAAGGTTCGTACGGGACAGGAGAAATCTATGGCTACACCTTC. Protein: CASSQGSYGTGEIYGYTF.

The V and J genes are TRBV11-2 and TRBJ1-5, with TRBD1 identical over 9 bases. J gave up 6 bases and V 0 bases, and 0 bases lay outside the gene matches. The CDR3 loop spans 14 amino acids. Germline loops: CDR1 SGHAT, CDR2 FQNNGV. CDR3 DNA sequence: TGTGCCAGCAGCTTAGAGACAGGGGGTCAGCCCCAGCATTTT. Translating it yields CASSLETGGQPQHF.

The chain links TRBV7-2 to TRBJ2-1, with TRBD2 identical over 8 bases. Germline assignment: CDR1 SGHTA and CDR2 FQGNSA. This CDR3 is built from 15 residues. After removal of 2 bases from V and 3 bases from J, the junction contained 3 bases not matched to a gene. The CDR3 DNA follows: TGTGCCAGCAGCTTAAGCGGGGGAGACTACAATGAGCAGTTCTTC. Amino acid sequence: CASSLSGGDYNEQFF.

V is TRBV25-1 and J is TRBJ1-4; a possible D gene is TRBD1 (6 bases). The CDR3 sequence is 15 residues long. The germline V gene encodes CDR1 MGHDK and CDR2 SYGVNS. Trimming stripped 3 bases from V and 4 bases from J, with 12 bases between. The CDR3 loop is CASSETGSFNEKLFF. Here the CDR3 DNA reads TGTGCCAGCAGTGAGACAGGATCCTTTAATGAAAAACTGTTTTTT.

The V and J genes are TRBV4-3 and TRBJ2-7; 7 bases line up with TRBD2. CDR1 is LGHNA, CDR2 YSLEER, per germline. CDR3 length: 13 residues. With 4 bases clipped from V and 3 bases from J, the junction kept 3 bases outside the gene matches. DNA for the CDR3: TGCGCCAGCAGCCCGGGGAGGGGCTACGAGCAGTACTTC. Its protein is CASSPGRGYEQYF.

The chain has TRBV5-6 and TRBJ2-6, with TRBD1 matching over 8 bases. The V segment lost 4 bases and the J segment 0 bases; nucleotides outside the gene matches: 9. The CDR3 totals 18 residues. CDR1 and CDR2 from the germline V gene are SGHDT and YYEEEE. The chain's CDR3 is CASSPAGTGDSGANVLTF. The CDR3 DNA sequence: TGTGCCAGCAGCCCGGCGGGGACAGGTGACTCTGGGGCCAACGTCCTGACTTTC. Looking up the rest from reference TRBV5-6 and TRBJ2-6 gives the full variable domain: DAGVTQSPTHLIKTRGQQVTLRCSPKSGHDTVSWYQQALGQGPQFIFQYYEEEERQRGNFPDRFSGHQFPNYSSELNVNALLLGDSALYLCASSPAGTGDSGANVLTFGAGSRLTVL.

This clone has only one observation. This sequence joins TRBV5-1 and TRBJ1-1, with a weak D call TRBD1 (5 bases). Between the trimmed V and J ends, which lost 4 bases and 0 bases, there was a span of 10 bases. Per germline, CDR1 SGHRS and CDR2 YFSETQ. The CDR3 is made up of 14 amino acids. The CDR3 region has the DNA TGCGCCAGCAGCCCGGGGGTCCTGAACACTGAAGCTTTCTTT. Translated, it gives CASSPGVLNTEAFF.

The chain combines TRBV13 with TRBJ2-3; 10 bases line up with TRBD1. CDR1 and CDR2 from the germline V gene are PRHDT and FYEKMQ (reference sequence). The CDR3 is 15 amino acids. V gave up 6 bases and J gave up 4 bases; unmatched junction bases: 7. CDR3 sequence (DNA): TGTGCCAGCAGTCGCGACAGGGGGCGATCAGATACGCAGTATTTT. Translating it yields CASSRDRGRSDTQYF.

V gene TRBV11-3 combines with J gene TRBJ2-5; D might be TRBD1 (5 bases). This CDR3 comprises 15 residues. CDR1 is SGHNT and CDR2 is YENEEA in the germline V gene. V lost 4 bases and J lost 1, with 13 bases in between. The CDR3 sequence is CASSWGGEGQETQYF. The CDR3 DNA is TGTGCCAGCAGCTGGGGCGGTGAAGGCCAAGAGACCCAGTACTTC.